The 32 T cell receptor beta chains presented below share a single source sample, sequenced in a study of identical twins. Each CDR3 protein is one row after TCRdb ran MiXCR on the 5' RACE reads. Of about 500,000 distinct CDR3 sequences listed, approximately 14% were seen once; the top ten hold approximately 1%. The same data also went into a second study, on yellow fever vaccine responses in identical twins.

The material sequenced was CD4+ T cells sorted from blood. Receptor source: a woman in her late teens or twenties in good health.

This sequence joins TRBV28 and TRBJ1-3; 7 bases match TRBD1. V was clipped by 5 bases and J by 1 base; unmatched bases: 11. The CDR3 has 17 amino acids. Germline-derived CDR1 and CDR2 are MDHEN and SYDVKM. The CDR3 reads CASSPPTPGGSGNTIYF. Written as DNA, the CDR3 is TGTGCCAGCAGTCCGCCTACCCCAGGGGGATCTGGAAACACCATATATTTT.

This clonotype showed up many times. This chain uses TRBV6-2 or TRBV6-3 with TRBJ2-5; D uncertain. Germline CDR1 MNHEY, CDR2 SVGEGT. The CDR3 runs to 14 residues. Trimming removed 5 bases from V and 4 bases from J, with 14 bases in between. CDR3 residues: CASSPLDLGETQYF. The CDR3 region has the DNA TGTGCCAGCAGTCCCCTGGACCTGGGAGAGACCCAGTACTTC.

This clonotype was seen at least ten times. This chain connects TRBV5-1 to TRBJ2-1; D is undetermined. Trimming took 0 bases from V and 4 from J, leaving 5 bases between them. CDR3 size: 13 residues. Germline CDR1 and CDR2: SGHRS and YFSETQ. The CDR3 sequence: CASSLGEYNEQFF. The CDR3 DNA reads TGCGCCAGCAGCTTGGGGGAATACAATGAGCAGTTCTTC.

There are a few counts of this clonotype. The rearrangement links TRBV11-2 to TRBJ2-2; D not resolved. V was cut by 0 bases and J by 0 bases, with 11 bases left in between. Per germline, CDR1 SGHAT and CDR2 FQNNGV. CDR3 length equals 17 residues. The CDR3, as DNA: TGTGCCAGCAGCTTAGAGGCGCGCCCGACGAACACCGGGGAGCTGTTTTTT. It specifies CASSLEARPTNTGELFF.

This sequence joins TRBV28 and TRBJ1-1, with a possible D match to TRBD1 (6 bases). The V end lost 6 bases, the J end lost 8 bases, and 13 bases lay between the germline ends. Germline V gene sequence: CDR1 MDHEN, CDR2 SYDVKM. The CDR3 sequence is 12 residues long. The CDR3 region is CASRVTGLEAFF. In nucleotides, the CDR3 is TGTGCCAGCAGGGTTACAGGGTTGGAAGCTTTCTTT.

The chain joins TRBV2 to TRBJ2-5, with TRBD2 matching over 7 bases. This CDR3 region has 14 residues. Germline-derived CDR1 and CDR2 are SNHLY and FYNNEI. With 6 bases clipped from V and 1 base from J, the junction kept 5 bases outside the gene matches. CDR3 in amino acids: CASRRDYSQETQYF. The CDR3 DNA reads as TGTGCCAGCAGGCGGGACTATTCCCAAGAGACCCAGTACTTC.

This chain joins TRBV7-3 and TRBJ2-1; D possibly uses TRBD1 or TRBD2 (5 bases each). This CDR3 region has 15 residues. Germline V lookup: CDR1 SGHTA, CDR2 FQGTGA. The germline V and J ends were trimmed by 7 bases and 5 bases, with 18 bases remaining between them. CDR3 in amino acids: CASTSGPGRNNEQFF. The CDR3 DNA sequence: TGTGCCAGCACCTCGGGCCCGGGACGGAACAATGAGCAGTTCTTC.

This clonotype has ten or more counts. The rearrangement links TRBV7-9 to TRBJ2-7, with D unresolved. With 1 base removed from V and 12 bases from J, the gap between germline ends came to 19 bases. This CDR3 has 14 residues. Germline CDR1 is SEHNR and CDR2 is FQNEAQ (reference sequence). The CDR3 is CASSLGGPSRPRYF. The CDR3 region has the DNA TGTGCCAGCAGCTTAGGAGGCCCGAGCAGACCCCGGTACTTC.

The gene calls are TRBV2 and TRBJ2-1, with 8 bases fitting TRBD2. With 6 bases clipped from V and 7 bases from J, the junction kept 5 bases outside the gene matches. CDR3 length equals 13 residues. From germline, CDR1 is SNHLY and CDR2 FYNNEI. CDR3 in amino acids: CASSREGPNEQFF. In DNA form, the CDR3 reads TGTGCCAGCAGCCGGGAGGGCCCTAATGAGCAGTTCTTC.

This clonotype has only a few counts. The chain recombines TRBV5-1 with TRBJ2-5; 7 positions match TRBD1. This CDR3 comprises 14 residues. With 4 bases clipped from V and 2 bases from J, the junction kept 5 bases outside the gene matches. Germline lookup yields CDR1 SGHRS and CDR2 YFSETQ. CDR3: CASSRWDRQETQYF. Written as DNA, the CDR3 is TGCGCCAGCAGCCGTTGGGACAGACAAGAGACCCAGTACTTC.

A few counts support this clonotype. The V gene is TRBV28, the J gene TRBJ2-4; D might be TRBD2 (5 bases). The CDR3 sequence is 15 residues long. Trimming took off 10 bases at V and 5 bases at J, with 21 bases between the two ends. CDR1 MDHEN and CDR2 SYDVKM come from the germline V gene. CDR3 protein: CATCGSSVAENIQYF. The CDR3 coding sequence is TGTGCCACCTGCGGGTCCAGCGTCGCGGAAAACATTCAGTACTTC.

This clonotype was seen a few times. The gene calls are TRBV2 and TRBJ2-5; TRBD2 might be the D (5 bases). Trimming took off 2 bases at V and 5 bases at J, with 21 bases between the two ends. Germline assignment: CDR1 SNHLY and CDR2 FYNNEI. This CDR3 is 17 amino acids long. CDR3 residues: CASSETEEVARRETQYF. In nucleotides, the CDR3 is TGTGCCAGCAGTGAAACGGAGGAGGTTGCAAGGCGGGAGACCCAGTACTTC. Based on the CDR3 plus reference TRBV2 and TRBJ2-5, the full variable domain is EPEVTQTPSHQVTQMGQEVILRCVPISNHLYFYWYRQILGQKVEFLVSFYNNEISEKSEIFDDQFSVERPDGSNFTLKIRSTKLEDSAMYFCASSETEEVARRETQYFGPGTRLLVL.

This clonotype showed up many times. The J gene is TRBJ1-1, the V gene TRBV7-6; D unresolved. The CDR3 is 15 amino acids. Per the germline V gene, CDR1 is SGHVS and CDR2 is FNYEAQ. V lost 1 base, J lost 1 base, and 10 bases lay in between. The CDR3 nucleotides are TGTGCCAGCAGCTTAGAACCCGGGAGGAACACTGAAGCTTTCTTT. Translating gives CASSLEPGRNTEAFF. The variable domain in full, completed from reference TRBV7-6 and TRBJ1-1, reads GAGVSQSPRYKVTKRGQDVALRCDPISGHVSLYWYRQALGQGPEFLTYFNYEAQQDKSGLPNDRFSAERPEGSISTLTIQRTEQRDSAMYRCASSLEPGRNTEAFFGQGTRLTVV.

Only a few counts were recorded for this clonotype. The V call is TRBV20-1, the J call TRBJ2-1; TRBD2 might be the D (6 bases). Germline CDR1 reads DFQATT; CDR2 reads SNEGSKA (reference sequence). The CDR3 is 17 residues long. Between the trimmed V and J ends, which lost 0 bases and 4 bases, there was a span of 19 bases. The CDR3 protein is CSARDWGFGTLYNEQFF. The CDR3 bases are TGCAGTGCTAGAGATTGGGGGTTCGGGACTCTTTACAATGAGCAGTTCTTC.

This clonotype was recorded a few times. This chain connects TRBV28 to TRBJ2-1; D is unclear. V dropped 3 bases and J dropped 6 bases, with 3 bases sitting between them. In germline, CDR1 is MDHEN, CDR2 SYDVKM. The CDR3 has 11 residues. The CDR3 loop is CASSFPNEQFF. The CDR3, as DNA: TGTGCCAGCAGTTTTCCCAATGAGCAGTTCTTC.

The CDR3 bases are TGCGCCAGCAGCGGAGGTAGGGTCGCCGGGGAGCTGTTTTTT. It yields the protein CASSGGRVAGELFF. The chain couples TRBV5-1 to TRBJ2-2; weak D call: TRBD2 (5 bases). This CDR3 is built from 14 residues. Looked up from germline, CDR1 is SGHRS and CDR2 is YFSETQ. Deletions cut 4 bases from V and 6 bases from J, with 13 bases between.

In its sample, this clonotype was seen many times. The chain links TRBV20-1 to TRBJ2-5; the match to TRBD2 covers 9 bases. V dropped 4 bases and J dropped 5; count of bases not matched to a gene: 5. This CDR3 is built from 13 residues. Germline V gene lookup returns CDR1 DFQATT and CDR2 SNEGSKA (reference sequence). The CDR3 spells CSATLAGLETQYF. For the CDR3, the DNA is TGCAGTGCTACCCTAGCGGGGTTGGAGACCCAGTACTTC.

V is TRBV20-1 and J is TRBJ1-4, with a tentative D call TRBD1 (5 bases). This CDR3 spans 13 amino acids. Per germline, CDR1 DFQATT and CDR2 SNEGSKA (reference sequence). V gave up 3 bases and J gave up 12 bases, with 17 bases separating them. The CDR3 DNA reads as TGCAGTGCTAGCGAGACAGCCGCGCAGGAACTGTTTTTT. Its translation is CSASETAAQELFF.

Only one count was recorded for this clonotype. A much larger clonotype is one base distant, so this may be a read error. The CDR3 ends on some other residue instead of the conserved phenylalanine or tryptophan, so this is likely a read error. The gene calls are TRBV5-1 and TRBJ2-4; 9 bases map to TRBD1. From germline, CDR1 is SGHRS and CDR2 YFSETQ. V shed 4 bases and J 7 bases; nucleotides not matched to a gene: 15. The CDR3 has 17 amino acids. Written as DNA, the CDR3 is TGCGCCAGCAGCCCGGGTCTAGAGAACAGGGGGCATAACATTCAGTACTCC. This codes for CASSPGLENRGHNIQYS.

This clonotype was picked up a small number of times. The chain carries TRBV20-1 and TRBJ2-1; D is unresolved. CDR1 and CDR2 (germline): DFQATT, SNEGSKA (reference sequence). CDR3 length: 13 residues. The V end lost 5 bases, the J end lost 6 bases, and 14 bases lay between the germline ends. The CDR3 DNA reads TGCAGTGCTTTCGGACCTAAACTCAATGAGCAGTTCTTC. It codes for CSAFGPKLNEQFF.

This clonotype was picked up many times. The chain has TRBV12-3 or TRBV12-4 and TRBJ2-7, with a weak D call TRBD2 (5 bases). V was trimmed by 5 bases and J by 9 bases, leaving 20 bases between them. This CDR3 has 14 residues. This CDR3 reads CASSHGKNTSAQYF. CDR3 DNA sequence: TGTGCCAGCAGTCACGGGAAAAATACTAGTGCGCAGTACTTC.

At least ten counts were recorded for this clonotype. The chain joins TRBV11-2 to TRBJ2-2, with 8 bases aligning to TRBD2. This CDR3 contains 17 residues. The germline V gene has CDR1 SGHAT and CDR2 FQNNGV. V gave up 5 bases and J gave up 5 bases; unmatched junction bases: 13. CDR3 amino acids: CASSPLSRGGQTGELFF. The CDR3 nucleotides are TGTGCCAGCAGCCCGCTCTCCCGGGGGGGCCAGACCGGGGAGCTGTTTTTT.

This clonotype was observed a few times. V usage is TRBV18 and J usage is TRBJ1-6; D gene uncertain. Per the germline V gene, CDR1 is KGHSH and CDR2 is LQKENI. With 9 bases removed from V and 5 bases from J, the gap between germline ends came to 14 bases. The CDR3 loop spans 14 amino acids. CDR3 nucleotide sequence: TGTGCCAGTGGGAAAGATTACGATAATTCACCCCTCCACTTT. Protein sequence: CASGKDYDNSPLHF.

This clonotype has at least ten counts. In nucleotides, the CDR3 is TGTGCCAGCAGTTACTATATCGGGGAGCTGTTTTTT. This translates into CASSYYIGELFF. This chain uses TRBV6-2 or TRBV6-3 with TRBJ2-2; D is undetermined. CDR3 length: 12 residues. Trimming pared 1 base from V and 7 bases from J, leaving 4 bases between. Germline V gives CDR1 MNHEY, CDR2 SVGEGT.

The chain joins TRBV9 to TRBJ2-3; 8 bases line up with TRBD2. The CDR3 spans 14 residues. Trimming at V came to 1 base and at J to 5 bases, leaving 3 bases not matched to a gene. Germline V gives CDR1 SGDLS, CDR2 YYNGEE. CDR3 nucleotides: TGTGCCAGCAGCGTAAGGAGCGGGGGAGATACGCAGTATTTT. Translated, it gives CASSVRSGGDTQYF.

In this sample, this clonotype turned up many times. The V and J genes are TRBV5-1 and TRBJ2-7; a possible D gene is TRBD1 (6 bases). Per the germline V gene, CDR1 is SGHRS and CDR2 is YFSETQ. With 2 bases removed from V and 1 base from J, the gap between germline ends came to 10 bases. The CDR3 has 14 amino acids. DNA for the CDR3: TGCGCCAGCAGCTTTGCCAGGGGTTCCTACGAGCAGTACTTC. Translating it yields CASSFARGSYEQYF.

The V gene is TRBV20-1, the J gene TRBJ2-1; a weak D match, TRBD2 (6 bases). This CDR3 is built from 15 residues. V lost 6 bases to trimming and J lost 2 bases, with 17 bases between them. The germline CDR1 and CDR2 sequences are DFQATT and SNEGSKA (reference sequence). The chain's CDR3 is CSARPAGRTYNEQFF. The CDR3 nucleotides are TGCAGTGCGCGACCCGCGGGGCGGACCTACAATGAGCAGTTCTTC.

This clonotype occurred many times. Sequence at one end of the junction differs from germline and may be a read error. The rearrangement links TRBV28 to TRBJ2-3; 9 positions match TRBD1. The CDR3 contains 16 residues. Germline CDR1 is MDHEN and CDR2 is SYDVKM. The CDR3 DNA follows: TGTGCCAGCAGCCGACAGGGGGTACCTAGCACAAATACGCAGTATTTT. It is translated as CASSRQGVPSTNTQYF.

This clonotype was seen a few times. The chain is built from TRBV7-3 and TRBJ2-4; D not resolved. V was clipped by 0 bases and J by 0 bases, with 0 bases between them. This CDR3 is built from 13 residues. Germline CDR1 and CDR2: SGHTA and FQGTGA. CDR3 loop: CASSLTAKNIQYF. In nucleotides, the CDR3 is TGTGCCAGCAGCTTAACAGCCAAAAACATTCAGTACTTC.

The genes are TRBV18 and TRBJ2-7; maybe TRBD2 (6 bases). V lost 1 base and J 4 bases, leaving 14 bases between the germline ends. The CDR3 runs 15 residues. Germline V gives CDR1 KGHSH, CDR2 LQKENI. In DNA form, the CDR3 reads TGTGCCAGCTCACCACTAGCGGATATTCTATACGAGCAGTACTTC. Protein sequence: CASSPLADILYEQYF.

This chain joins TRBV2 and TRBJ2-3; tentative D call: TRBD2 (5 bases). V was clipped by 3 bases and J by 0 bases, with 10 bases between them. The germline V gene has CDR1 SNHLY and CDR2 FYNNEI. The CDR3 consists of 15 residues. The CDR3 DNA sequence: TGTGCCAGCAGTGATCTCCGGGGTAGCACAGATACGCAGTATTTT. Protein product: CASSDLRGSTDTQYF.

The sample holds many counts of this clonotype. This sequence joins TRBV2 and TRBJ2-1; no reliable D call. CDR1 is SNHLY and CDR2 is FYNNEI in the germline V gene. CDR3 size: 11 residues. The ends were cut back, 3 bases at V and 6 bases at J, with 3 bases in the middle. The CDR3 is CASSDSNEQFF. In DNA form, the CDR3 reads TGTGCCAGCAGTGACAGCAATGAGCAGTTCTTC.